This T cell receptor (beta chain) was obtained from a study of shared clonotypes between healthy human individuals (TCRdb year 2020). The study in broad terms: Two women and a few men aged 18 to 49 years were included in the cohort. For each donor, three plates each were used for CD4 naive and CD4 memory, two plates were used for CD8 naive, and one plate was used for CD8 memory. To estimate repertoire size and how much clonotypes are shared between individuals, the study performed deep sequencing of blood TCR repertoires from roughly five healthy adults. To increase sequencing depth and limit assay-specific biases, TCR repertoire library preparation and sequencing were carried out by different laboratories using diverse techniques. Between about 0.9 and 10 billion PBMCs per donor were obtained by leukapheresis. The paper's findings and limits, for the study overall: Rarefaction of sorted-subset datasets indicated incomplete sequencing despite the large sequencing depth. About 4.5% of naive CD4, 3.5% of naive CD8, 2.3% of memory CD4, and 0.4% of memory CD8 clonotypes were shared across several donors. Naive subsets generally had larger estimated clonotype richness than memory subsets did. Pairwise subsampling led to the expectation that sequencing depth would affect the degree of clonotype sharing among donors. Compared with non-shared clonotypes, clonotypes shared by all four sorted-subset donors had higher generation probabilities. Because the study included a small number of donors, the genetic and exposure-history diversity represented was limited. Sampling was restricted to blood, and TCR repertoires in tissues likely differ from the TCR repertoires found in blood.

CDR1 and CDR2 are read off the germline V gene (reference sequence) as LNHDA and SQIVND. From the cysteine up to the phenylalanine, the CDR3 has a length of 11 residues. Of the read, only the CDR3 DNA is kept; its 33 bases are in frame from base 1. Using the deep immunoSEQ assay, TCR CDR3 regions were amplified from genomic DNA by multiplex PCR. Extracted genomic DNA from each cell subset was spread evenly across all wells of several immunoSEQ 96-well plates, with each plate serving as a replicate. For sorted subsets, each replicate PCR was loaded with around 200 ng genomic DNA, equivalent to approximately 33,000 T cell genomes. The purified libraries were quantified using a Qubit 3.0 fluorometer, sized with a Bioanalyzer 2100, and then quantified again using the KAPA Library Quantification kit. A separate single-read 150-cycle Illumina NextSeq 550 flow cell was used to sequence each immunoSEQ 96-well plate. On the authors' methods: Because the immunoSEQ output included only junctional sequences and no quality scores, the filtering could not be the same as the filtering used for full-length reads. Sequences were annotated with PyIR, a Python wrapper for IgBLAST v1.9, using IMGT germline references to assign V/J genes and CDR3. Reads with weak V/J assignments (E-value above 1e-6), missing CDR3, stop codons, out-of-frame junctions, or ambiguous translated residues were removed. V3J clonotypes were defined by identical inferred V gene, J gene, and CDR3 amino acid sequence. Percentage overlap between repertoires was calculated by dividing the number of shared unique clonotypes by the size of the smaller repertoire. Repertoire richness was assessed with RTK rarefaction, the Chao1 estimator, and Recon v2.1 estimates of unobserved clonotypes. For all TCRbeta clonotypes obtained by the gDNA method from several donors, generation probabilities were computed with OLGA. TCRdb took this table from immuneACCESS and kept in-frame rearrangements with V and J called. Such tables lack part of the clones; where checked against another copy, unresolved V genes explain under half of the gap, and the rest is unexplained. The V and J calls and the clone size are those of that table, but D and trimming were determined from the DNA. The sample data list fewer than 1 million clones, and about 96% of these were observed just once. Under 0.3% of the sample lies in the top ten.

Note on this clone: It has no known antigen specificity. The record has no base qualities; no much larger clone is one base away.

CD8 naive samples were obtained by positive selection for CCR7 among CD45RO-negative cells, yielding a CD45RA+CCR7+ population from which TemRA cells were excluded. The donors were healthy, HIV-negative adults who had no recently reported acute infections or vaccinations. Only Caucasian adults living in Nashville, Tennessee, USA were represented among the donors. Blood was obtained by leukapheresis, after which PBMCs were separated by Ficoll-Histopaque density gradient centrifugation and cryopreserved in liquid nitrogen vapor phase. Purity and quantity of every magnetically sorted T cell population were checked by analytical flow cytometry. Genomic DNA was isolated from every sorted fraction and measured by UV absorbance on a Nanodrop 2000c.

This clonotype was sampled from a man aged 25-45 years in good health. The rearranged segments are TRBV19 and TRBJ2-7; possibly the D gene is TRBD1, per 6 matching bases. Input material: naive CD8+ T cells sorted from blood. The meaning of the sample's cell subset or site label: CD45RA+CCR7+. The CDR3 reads CANGQIYEQYF. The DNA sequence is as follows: TGTGCTAATGGACAGATCTACGAGCAGTACTTC.